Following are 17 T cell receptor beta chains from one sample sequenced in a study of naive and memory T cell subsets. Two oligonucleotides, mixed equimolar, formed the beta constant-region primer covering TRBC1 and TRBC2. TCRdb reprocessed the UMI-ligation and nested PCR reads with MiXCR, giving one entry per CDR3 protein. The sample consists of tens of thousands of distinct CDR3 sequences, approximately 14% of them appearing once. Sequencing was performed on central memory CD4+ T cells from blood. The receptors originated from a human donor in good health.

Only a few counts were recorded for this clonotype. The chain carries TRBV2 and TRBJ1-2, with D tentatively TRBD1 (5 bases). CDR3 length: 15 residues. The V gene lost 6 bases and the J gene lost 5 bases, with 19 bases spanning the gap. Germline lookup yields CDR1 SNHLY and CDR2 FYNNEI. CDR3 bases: TGTGCCAGCAGAGCCTCTTGGGACGGAATATATGGCTACACCTTC. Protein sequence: CASRASWDGIYGYTF.

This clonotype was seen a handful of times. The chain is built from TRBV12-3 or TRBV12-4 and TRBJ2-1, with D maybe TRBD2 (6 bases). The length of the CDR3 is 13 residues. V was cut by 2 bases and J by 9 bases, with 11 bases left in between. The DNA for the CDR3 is TGTGCCAGCAGTTTACTAGCGCAGAGTGAGCAGTTCTTC. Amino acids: CASSLLAQSEQFF.

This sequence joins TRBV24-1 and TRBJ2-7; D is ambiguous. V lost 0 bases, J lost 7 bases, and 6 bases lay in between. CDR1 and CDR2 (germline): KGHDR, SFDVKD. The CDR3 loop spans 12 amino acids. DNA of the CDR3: TGTGCCACCAGTGATTTGGTAGGGGAGCAGTACTTC. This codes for CATSDLVGEQYF.

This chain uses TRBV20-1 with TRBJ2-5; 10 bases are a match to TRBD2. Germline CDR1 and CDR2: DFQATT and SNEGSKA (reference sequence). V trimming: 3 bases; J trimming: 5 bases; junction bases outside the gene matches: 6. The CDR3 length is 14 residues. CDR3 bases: TGCAGTGCTAGTGAGCTAGCGGGAGATGAGACCCAGTACTTC. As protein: CSASELAGDETQYF.

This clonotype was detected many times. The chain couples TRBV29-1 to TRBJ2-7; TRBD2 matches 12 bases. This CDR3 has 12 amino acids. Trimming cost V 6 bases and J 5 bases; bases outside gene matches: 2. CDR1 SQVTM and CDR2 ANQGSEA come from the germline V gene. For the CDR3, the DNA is TGCAGCGTGACTAGCGGGAGCAACGAGCAGTACTTC. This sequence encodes CSVTSGSNEQYF.

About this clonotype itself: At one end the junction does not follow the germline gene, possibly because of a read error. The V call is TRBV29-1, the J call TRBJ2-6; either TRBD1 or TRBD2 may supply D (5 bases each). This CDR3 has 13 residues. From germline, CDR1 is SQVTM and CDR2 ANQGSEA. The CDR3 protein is CGVGVAGANVLTF. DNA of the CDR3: TGCGGCGTGGGGGTGGCTGGGGCCAACGTCCTGACTTTC.

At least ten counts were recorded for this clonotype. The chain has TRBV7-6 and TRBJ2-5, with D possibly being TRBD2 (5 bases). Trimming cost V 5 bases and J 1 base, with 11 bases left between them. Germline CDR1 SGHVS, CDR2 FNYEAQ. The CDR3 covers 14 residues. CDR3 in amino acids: CASSPGLTQETQYF. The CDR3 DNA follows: TGTGCCAGCAGCCCCGGACTGACCCAAGAGACCCAGTACTTC. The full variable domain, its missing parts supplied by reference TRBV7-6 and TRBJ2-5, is GAGVSQSPRYKVTKRGQDVALRCDPISGHVSLYWYRQALGQGPEFLTYFNYEAQQDKSGLPNDRFSAERPEGSISTLTIQRTEQRDSAMYRCASSPGLTQETQYFGPGTRLLVL.

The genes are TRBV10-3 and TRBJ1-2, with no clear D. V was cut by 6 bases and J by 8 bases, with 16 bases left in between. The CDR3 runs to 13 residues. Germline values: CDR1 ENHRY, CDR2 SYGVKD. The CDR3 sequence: CAISLSPKEGYTF. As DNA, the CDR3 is TGTGCCATCAGCCTTTCCCCGAAGGAAGGCTACACCTTC.

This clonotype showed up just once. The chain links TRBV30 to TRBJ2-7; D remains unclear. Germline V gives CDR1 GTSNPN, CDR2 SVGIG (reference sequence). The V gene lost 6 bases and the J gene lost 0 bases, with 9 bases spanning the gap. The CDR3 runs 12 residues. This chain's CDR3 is CACGRSSYEQYF. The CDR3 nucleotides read TGTGCCTGCGGTAGAAGCTCCTACGAGCAGTACTTC.

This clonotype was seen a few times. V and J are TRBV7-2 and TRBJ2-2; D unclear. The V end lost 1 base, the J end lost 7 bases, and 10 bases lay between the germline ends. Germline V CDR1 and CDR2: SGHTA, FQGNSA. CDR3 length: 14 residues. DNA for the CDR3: TGTGCCAGCAGCTTAGGATGGACGGGCGGGGAGCTGTTTTTT. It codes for CASSLGWTGGELFF.

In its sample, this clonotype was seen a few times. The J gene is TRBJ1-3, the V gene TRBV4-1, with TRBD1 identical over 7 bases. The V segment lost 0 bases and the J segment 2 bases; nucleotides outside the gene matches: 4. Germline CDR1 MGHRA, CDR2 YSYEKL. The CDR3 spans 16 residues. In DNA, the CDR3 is TGCGCCAGCAGCCAAGAGGGAACAGGGGCTGGAAACACCATATATTTT. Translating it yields CASSQEGTGAGNTIYF.

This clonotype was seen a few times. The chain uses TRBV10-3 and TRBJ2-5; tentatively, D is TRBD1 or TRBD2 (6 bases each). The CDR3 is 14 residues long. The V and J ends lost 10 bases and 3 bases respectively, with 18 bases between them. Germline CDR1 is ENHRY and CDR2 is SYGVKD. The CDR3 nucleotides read TGTGCCAGCCGCCCGGGGGCAGAAAAAGAGACCCAGTACTTC. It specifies CASRPGAEKETQYF.

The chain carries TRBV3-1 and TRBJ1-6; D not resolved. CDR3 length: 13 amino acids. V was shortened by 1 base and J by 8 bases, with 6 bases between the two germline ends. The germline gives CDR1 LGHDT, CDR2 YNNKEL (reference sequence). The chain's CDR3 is CASSQGDYSPLHF. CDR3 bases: TGTGCCAGCAGCCAAGGTGATTATTCACCCCTCCACTTT.

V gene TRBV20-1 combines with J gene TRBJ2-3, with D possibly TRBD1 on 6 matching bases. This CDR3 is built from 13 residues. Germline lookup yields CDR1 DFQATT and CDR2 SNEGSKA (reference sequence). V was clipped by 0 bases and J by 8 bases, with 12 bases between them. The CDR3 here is CSARERARGTQYF. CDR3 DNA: TGCAGTGCTAGAGAGAGAGCCAGGGGTACGCAGTATTTT.

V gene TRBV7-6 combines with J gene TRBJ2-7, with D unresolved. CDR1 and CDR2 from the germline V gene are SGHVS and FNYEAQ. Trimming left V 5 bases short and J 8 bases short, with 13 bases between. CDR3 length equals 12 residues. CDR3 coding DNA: TGTGCCAGCAGCCCCCTCGCCGGTAAGCAGTACTTC. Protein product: CASSPLAGKQYF.

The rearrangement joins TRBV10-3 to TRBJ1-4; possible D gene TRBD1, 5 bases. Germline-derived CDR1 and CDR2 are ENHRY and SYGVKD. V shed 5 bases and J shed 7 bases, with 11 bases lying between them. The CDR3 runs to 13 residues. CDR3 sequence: CAISSTEGEKLFF. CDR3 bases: TGTGCCATCAGTTCGACAGAGGGTGAAAAACTGTTTTTT.

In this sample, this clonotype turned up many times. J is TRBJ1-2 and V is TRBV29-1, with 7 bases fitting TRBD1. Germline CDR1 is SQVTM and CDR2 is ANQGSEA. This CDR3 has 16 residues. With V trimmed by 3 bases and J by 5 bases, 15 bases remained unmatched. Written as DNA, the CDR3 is TGCAGCGTTGAGAGGGACAGTCGATCCGGCGCGTATGGCTACACCTTC. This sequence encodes CSVERDSRSGAYGYTF.